Listed here are 23 T cell receptor beta chains from one sample, sequenced in a study of shared clonotypes between healthy human individuals. Only in-frame clones appear in the TCRdb table, and some are missing; sequencing was by immunoSEQ multiplex PCR. The table has a few million clones, around 90% seen once. Specimen: naive CD4+ T cells sorted from blood. Described subset: CD45RA+ positively selected. The source of these receptors is a man between 18 and 29 years old in good health.

The genes are TRBV7-2 and TRBJ2-7; D call uncertain. Trimming cost V 1 base and J 2 bases, with 9 bases left between them. This CDR3 is 14 amino acids long. CDR1 is SGHTA and CDR2 is FQGNSA in the germline V gene. CDR3 in DNA: TGTGCCAGCAGCTTAGACTACGGTGCCTACGAGCAGTACTTC. Amino acid sequence: CASSLDYGAYEQYF.

Details on this clone: The sample carries other DNA sequences with the same CDR3. The rearrangement links TRBV9 to TRBJ1-1, with a tentative D call TRBD1 (5 bases). Germline values: CDR1 SGDLS, CDR2 YYNGEE. The CDR3 is 14 residues long. V lost 0 bases, J lost 1 base, and 7 bases lay in between. CDR3 coding DNA: TGTGCCAGCAGCGTAGGCGACAGGAACACTGAAGCTTTCTTT. Its translation: CASSVGDRNTEAFF.

The chain has TRBV27 and TRBJ1-3, with 8 bases fitting TRBD1. CDR1 and CDR2 from the germline V gene are MNHEY and SMNVEV (reference sequence). This CDR3 region has 14 residues. V shed 3 bases and J 3 bases; nucleotides not matched to a gene: 1. The CDR3 here is CASSFRGRGNTIYF. The DNA of the CDR3 is TGTGCCAGCAGTTTCAGGGGGCGTGGAAACACCATATATTTT.

The gene calls are TRBV5-5 and TRBJ1-5, with D maybe TRBD1 (6 bases). V was trimmed by 6 bases and J by 0 bases, leaving 19 bases between them. Germline CDR1 SGHKS, CDR2 YYEKEE (reference sequence). CDR3 length equals 17 residues. CDR3 loop: CASTLLDRGDSNQPQHF. In DNA, the CDR3 is TGTGCCAGCACCTTATTGGACAGAGGAGATAGCAATCAGCCCCAGCATTTT. Looking up the rest from reference TRBV5-5 and TRBJ1-5 gives the full variable domain: DAGVTQSPTHLIKTRGQQVTLRCSPISGHKSVSWYQQVLGQGPQFIFQYYEKEERGRGNFPDRFSARQFPNYSSELNVNALLLGDSALYLCASTLLDRGDSNQPQHFGDGTRLSIL.

Comment on this clone: Other DNA sequences of this sample code for an identical CDR3. The V gene is TRBV5-1, the J gene TRBJ2-5; D unresolved. V dropped 0 bases and J dropped 3 bases, with 6 bases sitting between them. Germline-derived CDR1 and CDR2 are SGHRS and YFSETQ. The CDR3 consists of 13 residues. The CDR3 spells CASSLVAEETQYF. The CDR3 nucleotides are TGCGCCAGCAGCTTGGTGGCGGAAGAGACCCAGTACTTC.

V gene TRBV25-1 combines with J gene TRBJ1-4; 10 positions match TRBD1. Germline V gene data show CDR1 as MGHDK and CDR2 as SYGVNS. V shed 1 base, J shed 7 bases, and the junction held 12 bases outside the gene matches. CDR3 length: 18 amino acids. The CDR3: CASSEFAPRQGAFEKLFF. In DNA form, the CDR3 reads TGTGCCAGCAGTGAATTCGCGCCCAGACAGGGGGCGTTTGAAAAACTGTTTTTT.

This chain connects TRBV2 to TRBJ1-4; D gene unclear. Germline CDR1 and CDR2: SNHLY and FYNNEI. The CDR3 is 16 residues long. The V and J ends lost 3 bases and 5 bases respectively, with 16 bases between them. The CDR3 here is CASSESRVLANEKLFF. The CDR3 DNA sequence: TGTGCCAGCAGTGAGTCTCGGGTTCTGGCGAATGAAAAACTGTTTTTT.

This chain uses TRBV6-1 with TRBJ2-6; D remains ambiguous. The CDR3 sequence is 14 residues long. Germline V gene sequence: CDR1 MNHNS, CDR2 SASEGT. V was trimmed by 7 bases and J by 0 bases, leaving 7 bases between them. This chain's CDR3 is CASNDHSGANVLTF. The CDR3 DNA reads TGTGCCAGCAATGACCACTCTGGGGCCAACGTCCTGACTTTC.

The rearrangement uses TRBV28 and TRBJ1-2; D remains ambiguous. This CDR3 comprises 14 residues. Looked up from germline, CDR1 is MDHEN and CDR2 is SYDVKM. The ends were cut back, 1 base at V and 8 bases at J, with 14 bases in the middle. In nucleotides, the CDR3 is TGTGCCAGCAGTTTATCCGGAGCTAATGGAGGCTACACCTTC. This sequence encodes CASSLSGANGGYTF.

The V and J genes are TRBV5-6 and TRBJ2-3; TRBD2 agrees at 9 bases. Germline V gene data show CDR1 as SGHDT and CDR2 as YYEEEE. After removal of 4 bases from V and 3 bases from J, the junction contained 12 bases not matched to a gene. The CDR3 length is 17 residues. This CDR3 is CASSQLLWAGGTDTQYF. In DNA form, the CDR3 reads TGTGCCAGCAGCCAGCTCCTATGGGCGGGAGGGACAGATACGCAGTATTTT.

The chain couples TRBV19 to TRBJ1-1; TRBD1 agrees at 10 bases. The CDR3 consists of 15 residues. The V and J ends lost 7 bases and 0 bases, in that order; junction bases with no gene match: 5. Germline V lookup: CDR1 LNHDA, CDR2 SQIVND (reference sequence). This CDR3 reads CASNRQGAVNTEAFF. CDR3 coding DNA: TGTGCCAGTAATAGACAGGGGGCCGTGAACACTGAAGCTTTCTTT.

In DNA, the CDR3 is TGTGCCAGGGCCTACGAGCAGTACTTC. This sequence encodes CARAYEQYF. V gene TRBV19 combines with J gene TRBJ2-7, with no clear D. CDR3 length: 9 amino acids. V lost 9 bases, J lost 2 bases, and 2 bases lay in between. Germline V CDR1 and CDR2: LNHDA, SQIVND (reference sequence).

This rearrangement joins TRBV6-5 to TRBJ1-4; 8 nucleotides line up with TRBD1. The V gene end was trimmed by 4 bases and the J gene end by 8 bases; junction bases not matched to a gene: 6. Germline V CDR1 and CDR2: MNHEY, SVGAGI. This CDR3 has 14 residues. CDR3 bases: TGTGCCAGCAGTTCAGGGGGCGGAATAGAAAAACTGTTTTTT. It encodes CASSSGGGIEKLFF.

The gene calls are TRBV9 and TRBJ2-1; TRBD1 or TRBD2 may be the D gene (5 bases each). The CDR3 has 16 amino acids. CDR1 and CDR2 (germline): SGDLS, YYNGEE. The V end was cut by 0 bases, the J end by 4 bases, with 14 bases between. In DNA form, the CDR3 reads TGTGCCAGCAGCGTAGAAGGGAGAAGGGGATACAATGAGCAGTTCTTC. Residues: CASSVEGRRGYNEQFF.

This CDR3 is CAISEGGSPYNEQFF. The CDR3, as DNA: TGTGCCATCAGTGAGGGAGGGTCCCCATACAATGAGCAGTTCTTC. The chain carries TRBV10-3 and TRBJ2-1; maybe TRBD2 (6 bases). This CDR3 comprises 15 residues. Trimming cost V 2 bases and J 4 bases, with 12 bases left between them. In germline, CDR1 is ENHRY, CDR2 SYGVKD.

This rearrangement joins TRBV15 to TRBJ2-4, with D uncertain. Germline V gene sequence: CDR1 LNHNV, CDR2 YYDKDF (reference sequence). V was trimmed by 3 bases and J by 10 bases, leaving 13 bases between them. There are 13 residues in the CDR3. The CDR3 DNA follows: TGTGCCACCAGCAGGTTTGACAAGGCTATTCAGTACTTC. This sequence encodes CATSRFDKAIQYF.

The V gene is TRBV29-1, the J gene TRBJ2-5; the match to TRBD1 covers 10 bases. The J call may be mistaken, given a closer DNA end match to TRBJ2-7. The germline V gene has CDR1 SQVTM and CDR2 ANQGSEA. The CDR3 loop spans 14 amino acids. The CDR3 loop reads CSVVVGQGFYEQYF. The DNA of the CDR3 is TGCAGCGTGGTGGTGGGACAGGGGTTTTACGAGCAGTACTTC.

This sequence joins TRBV15 and TRBJ1-5; TRBD1 aligns across 8 bases. V trimming: 1 base; J trimming: 4 bases; junction bases outside the gene matches: 6. Per germline, CDR1 LNHNV and CDR2 YYDKDF (reference sequence). This CDR3 spans 16 amino acids. In nucleotides, the CDR3 is TGTGCCACCAGCAGAGGGTCTGGACAGGGAAATCAGCCCCAGCATTTT. Its translation is CATSRGSGQGNQPQHF.

The V and J genes are TRBV15 and TRBJ2-5, with 7 bases identical to TRBD2. The CDR3 covers 14 residues. CDR1 and CDR2 from the germline V gene are LNHNV and YYDKDF (reference sequence). The V segment lost 4 bases and the J segment 2 bases; nucleotides outside the gene matches: 4. CDR3 amino acids: CATSKGLVQETQYF. In DNA form, the CDR3 reads TGTGCCACCAGCAAAGGACTAGTACAAGAGACCCAGTACTTC.

The count of this clone is one. The chain carries TRBV18 and TRBJ2-1; D remains unclear. V lost 1 base to trimming and J lost 0 bases, with 7 bases between them. The CDR3 runs 15 residues. Germline CDR1 reads KGHSH; CDR2 reads LQKENI. Here the CDR3 DNA reads TGTGCCAGCTCACCACTGGCGGACTCCTACAATGAGCAGTTCTTC. The encoded protein is CASSPLADSYNEQFF.

This clone was seen once. The V gene is TRBV19, the J gene TRBJ2-3; the match to TRBD1 covers 7 bases. The J segment lost 6 bases and the V segment lost 5 bases, leaving 8 bases of the junction unmatched. Germline assignment: CDR1 LNHDA and CDR2 SQIVND (reference sequence). The CDR3 loop spans 14 amino acids. CDR3 loop: CASSADRRMDTQYF. As DNA, the CDR3 is TGTGCCAGTAGTGCGGACAGGAGAATGGATACGCAGTATTTT.

This rearrangement joins TRBV11-2 to TRBJ1-2, with 10 positions matching TRBD1. The CDR3 is 14 residues long. Germline V CDR1 and CDR2: SGHAT, FQNNGV. V lost 5 bases to trimming and J lost 2 bases; unmatched junction nucleotides: 2. CDR3 nucleotide sequence: TGTGCCAGCAGCCAGGACAGGGGGAACTATGGCTACACCTTC. Its translation is CASSQDRGNYGYTF. The whole variable domain, filled in from reference TRBV11-2 and TRBJ1-2, reads EAGVAQSPRYKIIEKRQSVAFWCNPISGHATLYWYQQILGQGPKLLIQFQNNGVVDDSQLPKDRFSAERLKGVDSTLKIQPAKLEDSAVYLCASSQDRGNYGYTFGSGTRLTVV.

The chain is built from TRBV6-6 and TRBJ1-2; D is perhaps TRBD1 (5 bases). This CDR3 contains 12 residues. Germline V gene sequence: CDR1 MNHNY, CDR2 SVGAGI (reference sequence). Deletions cut 6 bases from V and 8 bases from J, with 13 bases between. CDR3: CASRSQGSGYTF. In nucleotides, the CDR3 is TGTGCCAGCAGGTCCCAGGGTAGCGGCTACACCTTC.